A single sample is the source of the 10 T cell receptor beta chains below, sequenced in a study of T cell clonality in common variable immunodeficiency. Findings and caveats of the study: Common variable immunodeficiency TCR beta sequences reportedly had fewer deletions and N-nucleotide insertions.

Their cognate antigens are unknown. Method: immunoSEQ multiplex PCR; TCRdb's copy keeps in-frame clones and lacks some. The sample has roughly 7,300 clones, none seen only once. The sample comprised peripheral blood mononuclear cells. The receptors derive from a human donor with common variable immunodeficiency.

This clone was counted only a few times. The read ends 3 residues early relative to the CDR3; the germline J gene fills the gap. J is TRBJ2-5 and V is TRBV7-9, with TRBD1 identical over 7 bases. The CDR3 spans 11 residues. V lost 10 bases and J lost 7; bases outside the gene matches: 6. Germline V gives CDR1 SEHNR, CDR2 FQNEAQ (reference sequence). The CDR3 protein is CAMGPGGTQYF. CDR3 DNA, as far as it was read: TGTGCCATGGGGCCAGGGGGGACC.

This clone was recorded many times. The sequence runs out 3 residues before the end of the CDR3; the remainder is reconstructed from the germline J gene. The chain couples TRBV5-1 to TRBJ2-2; TRBD1 matches 7 bases. Per the germline V gene, CDR1 is SGHRS and CDR2 is YFSETQ. After removal of 3 bases from V and 0 bases from J, the junction contained 20 bases not matched to a gene. The CDR3 spans 21 residues. CDR3 amino acids: CASSSRGAPPGQRTNTGELFF. The sequenced CDR3 bases are TGCGCCAGCAGCTCTCGTGGCGCCCCCCCGGGACAGAGAACGAACACCGGGGAG.

This clone occurred many times. The CDR3 extends 3 residues past the end of the read, so its final part is completed from the germline J gene. This chain joins TRBV7-9 and TRBJ1-1, with 7 bases lining up with TRBD1. Per germline, CDR1 SEHNR and CDR2 FQNEAQ (reference sequence). The CDR3 is 14 residues long. This chain's CDR3 is CASFDRDSVIEAFF. Partial CDR3 DNA: TGTGCCAGCTTCGACCGGGACAGCGTTATAGAA.

This clone was counted ten times or more. Read sequence stops 3 residues before the CDR3 end, and the germline J gene provides the missing end. This chain uses TRBV18 with TRBJ2-7; 9 bases are shared with TRBD1. CDR3 length equals 15 residues. The germline V gene encodes CDR1 KGHSH and CDR2 LQKENI. V lost 6 bases to trimming and J lost 3 bases; unmatched junction nucleotides: 9. The CDR3 is CASSRKDRGVYEQYF. Partial CDR3 DNA: TGTGCCAGCTCCAGAAAGGACAGGGGAGTCTACGAG.

This clone was seen many times. The read stops 3 residues short of the end of the CDR3; the missing end is completed from the germline J gene. The chain combines TRBV9 with TRBJ2-7; D is unclear. V lost 4 bases and J 4 bases, leaving 12 bases between the germline ends. Germline CDR1 SGDLS, CDR2 YYNGEE. CDR3 length: 13 residues. The CDR3 sequence: CASSPEGLYEQYF. CDR3 bases read: TGTGCCAGCAGCCCCGAAGGTTTATACGAG.

About this clone: The read terminates 3 residues before the CDR3 end, so the remaining end is supplied by the germline J gene. The rearrangement joins TRBV30 to TRBJ2-3, with D possibly being TRBD2 (6 bases). Trimming shortened V by 0 bases and J by 0 bases, and 10 bases separated the two germline ends. Germline lookup yields CDR1 GTSNPN and CDR2 SVGIG (reference sequence). The CDR3 covers 15 residues. CDR3 bases read: TGTGCCTGGAGTGTATCAGGGAGGAGCACAGATACG. Amino acids: CAWSVSGRSTDT. The entire CDR3 reads CAWSVSGRSTDTQYF.

This clone has ten or more counts. The read ends 3 residues shy of where the CDR3 ends; the end is completed using the germline J gene. The chain carries TRBV5-1 and TRBJ2-4; TRBD1 matches at 10 bases. CDR3 length: 17 amino acids. Germline V gene sequence: CDR1 SGHRS, CDR2 YFSETQ. Trimming took 4 bases from V and 3 from J; bases not matched to a gene: 10. The CDR3 sequence: CASSPHWGQGYKNIQYF. The sequenced part of the CDR3 DNA is TGCGCCAGCAGCCCCCACTGGGGACAGGGGTACAAAAACATT. The variable domain in full, completed from reference TRBV5-1 and TRBJ2-4, reads KAGVTQTPRYLIKTRGQQVTLSCSPISGHRSVSWYQQTPGQGLQFLFEYFSETQRNKGNFPGRFSGRQFSNSRSEMNVSTLELGDSALYLCASSPHWGQGYKNIQYFGAGTRLSVL.

This clone was found a few times. The read terminates 3 residues before the CDR3 end, so the remaining end is supplied by the germline J gene. The chain carries TRBV18 and TRBJ2-5; 10 nucleotides align to TRBD2. This CDR3 has 15 residues. Germline V gene lookup returns CDR1 KGHSH and CDR2 LQKENI. Trimming took 2 bases from V and 5 from J; bases not matched to a gene: 5. The CDR3 is CASSPTAGGEETQYF. The covered CDR3 bases are TGTGCCAGCTCACCAACAGCGGGAGGGGAGGAGACC.

Only a few counts were recorded for this clone. The read terminates 3 residues before the CDR3 end, so the remaining end is supplied by the germline J gene. The rearrangement joins TRBV19 to TRBJ2-6; 7 bases are a match to TRBD1. Germline-derived CDR1 and CDR2 are LNHDA and SQIVND (reference sequence). This CDR3 region has 16 residues. Unmatched junction bases numbered 10, after V lost 9 bases and J lost 2 bases. The covered CDR3 bases are TGTGCCAGCTTACCGGGTCAGGGGGCTGGGGCCAACGTC. Its protein product is CASLPGQGAGANV. The whole CDR3 reads CASLPGQGAGANVLTF.

This clone has more than one count but fewer than ten. The read ends 3 residues shy of where the CDR3 ends; the end is completed using the germline J gene. The chain employs TRBV19 and TRBJ1-1, with TRBD1 as a possible D gene (5 bases). Germline V CDR1 and CDR2: LNHDA, SQIVND (reference sequence). V dropped 3 bases and J dropped 0 bases, with 8 bases sitting between them. The CDR3 extends over 14 amino acids. The CDR3 reads CASSMGRMNTEAFF. The DNA read from the CDR3 is TGTGCCAGTAGTATGGGGCGGATGAACACTGAA.